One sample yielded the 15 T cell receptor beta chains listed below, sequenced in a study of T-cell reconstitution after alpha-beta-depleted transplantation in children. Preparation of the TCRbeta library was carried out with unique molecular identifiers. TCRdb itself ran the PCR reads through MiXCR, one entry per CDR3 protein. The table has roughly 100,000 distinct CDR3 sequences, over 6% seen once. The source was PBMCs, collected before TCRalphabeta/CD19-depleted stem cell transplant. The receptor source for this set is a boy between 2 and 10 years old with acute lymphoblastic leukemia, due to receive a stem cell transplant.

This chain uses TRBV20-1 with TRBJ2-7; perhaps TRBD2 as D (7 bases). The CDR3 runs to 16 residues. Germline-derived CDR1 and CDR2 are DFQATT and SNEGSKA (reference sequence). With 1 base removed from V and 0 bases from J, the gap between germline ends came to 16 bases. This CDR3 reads CSARGVGGHSSYEQYF. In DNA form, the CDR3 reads TGCAGTGCTAGAGGGGTGGGGGGGCATAGCTCCTACGAGCAGTACTTC.

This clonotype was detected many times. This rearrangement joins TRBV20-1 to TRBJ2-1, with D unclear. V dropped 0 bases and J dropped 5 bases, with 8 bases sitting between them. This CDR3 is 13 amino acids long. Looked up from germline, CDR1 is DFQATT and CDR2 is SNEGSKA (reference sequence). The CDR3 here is CSARDIADNEQFF. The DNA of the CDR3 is TGCAGTGCTAGAGATATCGCGGACAATGAGCAGTTCTTC.

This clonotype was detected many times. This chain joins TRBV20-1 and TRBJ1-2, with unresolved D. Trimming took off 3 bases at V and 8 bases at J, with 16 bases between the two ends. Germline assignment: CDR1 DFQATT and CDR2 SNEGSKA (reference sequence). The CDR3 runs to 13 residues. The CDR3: CSARPPLKEGYTF. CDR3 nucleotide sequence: TGCAGTGCTAGGCCCCCGTTGAAGGAAGGCTACACCTTC.

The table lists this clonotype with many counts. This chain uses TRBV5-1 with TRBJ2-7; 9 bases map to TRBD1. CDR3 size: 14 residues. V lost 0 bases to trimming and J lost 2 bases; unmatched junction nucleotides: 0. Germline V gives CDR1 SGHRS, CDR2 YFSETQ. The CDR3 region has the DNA TGCGCCAGCAGCTTGGGACAGGGGGCCTACGAGCAGTACTTC. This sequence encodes CASSLGQGAYEQYF.

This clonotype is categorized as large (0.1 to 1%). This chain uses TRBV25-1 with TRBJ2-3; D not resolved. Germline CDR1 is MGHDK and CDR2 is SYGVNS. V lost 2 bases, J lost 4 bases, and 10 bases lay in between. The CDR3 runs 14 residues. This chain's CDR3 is CASSEETASDTQYF. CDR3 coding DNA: TGTGCCAGCAGTGAAGAGACGGCGTCAGATACGCAGTATTTT.

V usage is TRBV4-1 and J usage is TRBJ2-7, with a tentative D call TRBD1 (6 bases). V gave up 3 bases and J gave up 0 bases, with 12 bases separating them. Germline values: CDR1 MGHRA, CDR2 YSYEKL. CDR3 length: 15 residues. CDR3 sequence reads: CASSHTGSSSYEQYF. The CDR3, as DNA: TGCGCCAGCAGCCACACAGGGTCCAGCTCCTACGAGCAGTACTTC.

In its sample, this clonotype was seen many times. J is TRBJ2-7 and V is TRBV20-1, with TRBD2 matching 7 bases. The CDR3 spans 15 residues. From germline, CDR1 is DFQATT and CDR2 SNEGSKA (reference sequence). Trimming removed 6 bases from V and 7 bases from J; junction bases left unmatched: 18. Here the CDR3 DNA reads TGCAGTGCGTTAGCCCCGGGGGGTTTTAGCGGGGAGCAGTACTTC. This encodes CSALAPGGFSGEQYF.

CDR3 residues: CSAILQGARGYTF. The CDR3 DNA is TGCAGTGCAATATTACAGGGGGCGCGTGGCTACACCTTC. The chain couples TRBV20-1 to TRBJ1-2, with 9 bases identical to TRBD1. Trimming took 6 bases from V and 7 from J; bases not matched to a gene: 9. CDR3 length equals 13 residues. Germline values: CDR1 DFQATT, CDR2 SNEGSKA (reference sequence).

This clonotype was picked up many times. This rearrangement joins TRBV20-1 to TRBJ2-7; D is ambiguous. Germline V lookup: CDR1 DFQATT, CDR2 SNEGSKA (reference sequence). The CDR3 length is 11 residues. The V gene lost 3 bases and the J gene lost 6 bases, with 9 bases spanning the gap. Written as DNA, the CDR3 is TGCAGTGCTAGCCCGGATGGCGAGCAGTACTTC. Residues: CSASPDGEQYF.

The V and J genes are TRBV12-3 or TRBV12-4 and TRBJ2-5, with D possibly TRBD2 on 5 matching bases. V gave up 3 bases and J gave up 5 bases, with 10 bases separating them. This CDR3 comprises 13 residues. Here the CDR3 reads CASSFLARETQYF. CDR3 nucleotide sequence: TGTGCCAGCAGTTTTTTAGCGCGGGAGACCCAGTACTTC.

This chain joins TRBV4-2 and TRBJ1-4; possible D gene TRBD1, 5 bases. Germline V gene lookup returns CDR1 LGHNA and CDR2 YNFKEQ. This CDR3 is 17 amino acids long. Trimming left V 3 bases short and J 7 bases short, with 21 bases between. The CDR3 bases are TGTGCCAGCAGCCAGGAGCCTAACAGGCTCCTTGGTGAAAAACTGTTTTTT. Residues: CASSQEPNRLLGEKLFF.

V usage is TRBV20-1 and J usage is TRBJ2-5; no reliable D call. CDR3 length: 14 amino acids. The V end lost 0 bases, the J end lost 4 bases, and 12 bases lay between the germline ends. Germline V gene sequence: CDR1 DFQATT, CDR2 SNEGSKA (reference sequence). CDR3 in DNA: TGCAGTGCTAGAGATGCGAAGGGTCGAGAGACCCAGTACTTC. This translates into CSARDAKGRETQYF.

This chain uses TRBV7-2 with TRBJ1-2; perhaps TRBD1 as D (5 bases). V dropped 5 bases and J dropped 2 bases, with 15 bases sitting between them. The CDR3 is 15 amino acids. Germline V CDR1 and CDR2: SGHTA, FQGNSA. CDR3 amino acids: CASSPVGDGNYGYTF. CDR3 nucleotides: TGTGCCAGCAGCCCCGTCGGGGACGGGAACTATGGCTACACCTTC.

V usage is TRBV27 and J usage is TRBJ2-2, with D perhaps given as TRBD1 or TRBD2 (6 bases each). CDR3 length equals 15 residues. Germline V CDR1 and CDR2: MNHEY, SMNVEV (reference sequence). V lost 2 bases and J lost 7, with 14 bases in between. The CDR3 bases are TGTGCCAGCAGTTTAAGTACCGGGGGCATCGGGGAGCTGTTTTTT. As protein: CASSLSTGGIGELFF.

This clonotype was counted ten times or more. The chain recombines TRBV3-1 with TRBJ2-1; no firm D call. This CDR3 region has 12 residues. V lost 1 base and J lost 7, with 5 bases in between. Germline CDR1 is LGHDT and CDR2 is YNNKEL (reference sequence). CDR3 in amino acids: CASSQVGNEQFF. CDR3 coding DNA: TGTGCCAGCAGCCAAGTTGGGAATGAGCAGTTCTTC.